The clone carrying this T cell receptor (beta chain) has only one observation. The antigen remains unidentified. This sample is drawn from a study of cytomegalovirus exposure and HLA in healthy donors. PCR involved 60 Vbeta and 13 Jbeta primers. Data came from immunoSEQ multiplex PCR; TCRdb stores just in-frame clones and leaves some out. The repertoire includes 120,000 or so clones, approximately 75% of them detected once, and approximately 3.8% sits in the top ten. CDR3 size: 15 residues. Losses at the gene ends were 3 bases for V and 6 bases for J; bases not matched to a gene: 9. Per germline, CDR1 ENHRY and CDR2 SYGVKD. General study results and limits: Most CMV-associated TCR beta chains were later found to appear HLA-restricted. Researchers had no immune exposure information except CMV serostatus available. It was about 150 TCR beta chains that were listed as cytomegalovirus-associated. TCR beta chains associated with HLA were, in a later analysis, more clonally expanded than equally common others.

The chain recombines TRBV10-3 with TRBJ1-1; 8 bases fit TRBD1. The sequencing sample was made of PBMCs. This sequence originates from a man aged 30 to 45 in good health and CMV-seronegative. CDR3 DNA: TGTGCCATCAGTGAAGGGAAACAGGGGGGCGCTGAAGCTTTCTTT. This encodes CAISEGKQGGAEAFF.